Following are 17 T cell receptor beta chains from one sample sequenced in a study of technical replicates of blood from a handful of donors (dated by TCRdb to the late 2010s). Library creation used the immunoSEQ multiplex PCR assay. The table comes from immuneACCESS by way of TCRdb, which keeps in-frame sequences with V and J called. Part of the clones is missing from these tables; in studies checked, under half for an unresolved V gene and the rest for unknown reasons. For this sample the table gives 60,000 to 80,000 clones, of which more than 75% were detected only once. About 5.1% of the sample comes from the top ten. The specimen was PBMCs. All receptors come from a human donor in good health. Some clones in this sample may be carry-over from other donors' samples.

The chain couples TRBV9 to TRBJ1-2; TRBD1 is a possible D gene (6 bases). There are 13 residues in the CDR3. Trimming shortened V by 6 bases and J by 4 bases, and 13 bases separated the two germline ends. Germline CDR1 reads SGDLS; CDR2 reads YYNGEE. CDR3 protein: CASNPQGSYGYTF. CDR3 sequence (DNA): TGTGCCAGCAACCCACAGGGAAGCTATGGCTACACCTTC.

V gene TRBV5-5 combines with J gene TRBJ2-2, with D unclear. V was cut by 0 bases and J by 0 bases, with 9 bases left in between. Germline V gene sequence: CDR1 SGHKS, CDR2 YYEKEE (reference sequence). This CDR3 contains 16 residues. DNA for the CDR3: TGTGCCAGCAGCTTGGTACACACCACGAACACCGGGGAGCTGTTTTTT. Protein: CASSLVHTTNTGELFF.

V gene TRBV12-5 combines with J gene TRBJ1-6; D might be TRBD1 (5 bases). V dropped 0 bases and J dropped 10 bases, with 19 bases sitting between them. This CDR3 comprises 17 residues. The germline gives CDR1 LGHNT, CDR2 FRNRAP. The CDR3 sequence: CASGLVPLFGALSPLHF. The CDR3 DNA sequence: TGTGCTAGTGGTTTGGTCCCCCTCTTTGGGGCTTTGTCACCCCTCCACTTT.

The chain recombines TRBV7-7 with TRBJ2-2, with 8 bases aligning to TRBD1. Trimming removed 5 bases from V and 1 base from J; junction bases left unmatched: 6. The V gene's germline CDR1 is SSHAT and CDR2 FNYEAQ (reference sequence). CDR3 length: 16 amino acids. This chain's CDR3 is CASSSGGTGNTGELFF. In DNA form, the CDR3 reads TGTGCCAGCAGCAGTGGTGGGACAGGGAACACCGGGGAGCTGTTTTTT.

The chain links TRBV10-3 to TRBJ1-2, with 9 bases matching TRBD1. Germline values: CDR1 ENHRY, CDR2 SYGVKD. J gave up 5 bases and V 11 bases, and 24 bases lay outside the gene matches. This CDR3 comprises 18 residues. CDR3 protein: CAPSRRGVRGQGIYGYTF. The CDR3 DNA reads TGTGCCCCCTCTCGGAGGGGGGTTAGAGGACAGGGGATTTATGGCTACACCTTC.

V and J are TRBV18 and TRBJ2-7, with TRBD1 identical over 7 bases. Losses at the gene ends were 2 bases for V and 2 bases for J; bases not matched to a gene: 12. The CDR3 totals 17 residues. Germline loops: CDR1 KGHSH, CDR2 LQKENI. CDR3 sequence: CASSPFKGTRGPYEQYF. The CDR3 nucleotides are TGTGCCAGCTCACCATTTAAGGGGACGAGGGGGCCCTACGAGCAGTACTTC. Variable domain in full (rest from reference TRBV18 and TRBJ2-7): NAGVMQNPRHLVRRRGQEARLRCSPMKGHSHVYWYRQLPEEGLKFMVYLQKENIIDESGMPKERFSAEFPKEGPSILRIQQVVRGDSAAYFCASSPFKGTRGPYEQYFGPGTRLTVT.

The chain uses TRBV29-1 and TRBJ1-1, with TRBD1 as a possible D gene (6 bases). The CDR3 has 12 amino acids. In germline, CDR1 is SQVTM, CDR2 ANQGSEA. The CDR3 spells CSGKTGNTEAFF. The CDR3 DNA is TGCAGTGGGAAGACAGGTAACACTGAAGCTTTCTTT. Looking up the rest from reference TRBV29-1 and TRBJ1-1 gives the full variable domain: SAVISQKPSRDICQRGTSLTIQCQVDSQVTMMFWYRQQPGQSLTLIATANQGSEATYESGFVIDKFPISRPNLTFSTLTVSNMSPEDSSIYLCSGKTGNTEAFFGQGTRLTVV.

This chain links TRBV6-1 with TRBJ1-6; 8 bases agree with TRBD1. Germline CDR1 and CDR2: MNHNS and SASEGT. CDR3 length: 14 amino acids. The trim removed 3 bases at V and 9 bases at J, leaving 4 bases unmatched. CDR3: CASSEVTGVSPLHF. CDR3 sequence (DNA): TGTGCCAGCAGTGAGGTGACAGGGGTTTCACCCCTCCACTTT.

The rearrangement joins TRBV30 to TRBJ2-3; 8 bases match TRBD2. The germline gives CDR1 GTSNPN, CDR2 SVGIG (reference sequence). The CDR3 runs 14 residues. V was pared by 7 bases and J by 2 bases, with 8 bases of the junction left unmatched. In DNA form, the CDR3 reads TGTGCCTCCCTCCGGCGGGAGGACACAGATACGCAGTATTTT. It is translated as CASLRREDTDTQYF.

The chain has TRBV6-4 and TRBJ2-2; 7 bases map to TRBD2. Looked up from germline, CDR1 is MRHNA and CDR2 is SNTAGT. V lost 6 bases to trimming and J lost 3 bases; unmatched junction nucleotides: 7. This CDR3 has 15 residues. The CDR3 bases are TGTGCCAGCAGCCCTAATGGGAGGGACACCGGGGAGCTGTTTTTT. Protein: CASSPNGRDTGELFF.

Only one count was recorded for this clone. This chain uses TRBV7-9 with TRBJ2-7; D gene uncertain. The CDR3 has 14 residues. CDR1 and CDR2 (germline): SEHNR, FQNEAQ (reference sequence). V lost 5 bases and J lost 1, with 12 bases in between. The CDR3 DNA reads TGTGCCAGCAGCCCTGCCGCCGGTTCCTACGAGCAGTACTTC. This translates into CASSPAAGSYEQYF.

The chain carries TRBV29-1 and TRBJ1-2; 7 nucleotides line up with TRBD1. The CDR3 covers 19 residues. V shed 6 bases, J shed 7 bases, and the junction held 29 bases outside the gene matches. Germline CDR1 reads SQVTM; CDR2 reads ANQGSEA. CDR3 sequence (DNA): TGCAGCGTGGCCCAGGGGGAAGCGGAGGGCGGTCTTTTTACTTTTGGCTACACCTTC. This translates into CSVAQGEAEGGLFTFGYTF.

The rearrangement uses TRBV5-4 and TRBJ1-4; possible D gene TRBD1, 6 bases. The germline CDR1 and CDR2 sequences are SGHNT and YYREEE (reference sequence). V was pared by 4 bases and J by 8 bases, with 15 bases between. This CDR3 contains 14 residues. CDR3 DNA: TGTGCCAGCAGCCCGAAGGCAGGGGTAGAAAAACTGTTTTTT. It is translated as CASSPKAGVEKLFF.

This sequence joins TRBV18 and TRBJ1-2; the D is unclear. In germline, CDR1 is KGHSH, CDR2 LQKENI. The germline V and J ends were trimmed by 0 bases and 9 bases, with 14 bases remaining between them. This CDR3 has 14 amino acids. In DNA form, the CDR3 reads TGTGCCAGCTCACCACCGGAGAAGATTAATCGCTACACCTTC. Its protein product is CASSPPEKINRYTF.

This clone came up once. The chain recombines TRBV7-2 with TRBJ2-5, with a tentative D call TRBD2 (5 bases). The CDR3 loop spans 14 amino acids. Trimming removed 4 bases at V and 4 bases at J, with 13 bases between. The V gene's germline CDR1 is SGHTA and CDR2 FQGNSA. CDR3 region: CASSYLSGGETQYF. The CDR3 DNA reads TGTGCCAGCAGCTACCTAAGCGGAGGAGAGACCCAGTACTTC.

The rearrangement uses TRBV9 and TRBJ2-2; TRBD1 matches at 8 bases. Germline V lookup: CDR1 SGDLS, CDR2 YYNGEE. The V and J ends lost 0 bases and 6 bases, in that order; junction bases with no gene match: 1. The CDR3 has 14 residues. The CDR3 region has the DNA TGTGCCAGCAGCGTAGAACAGGGGGCCGGGGAGCTGTTTTTT. It yields the protein CASSVEQGAGELFF.

The rearrangement links TRBV5-1 to TRBJ2-3; D might be TRBD2 (5 bases). V lost 3 bases, J lost 2 bases, and 10 bases lay in between. The germline V gene has CDR1 SGHRS and CDR2 YFSETQ. CDR3 length: 14 residues. CDR3 DNA: TGCGCCAGCAGCTATGGACTGCACACAGATACGCAGTATTTT. It yields the protein CASSYGLHTDTQYF. The entire variable domain, with the rest obtained from reference TRBV5-1 and TRBJ2-3, is as follows: KAGVTQTPRYLIKTRGQQVTLSCSPISGHRSVSWYQQTPGQGLQFLFEYFSETQRNKGNFPGRFSGRQFSNSRSEMNVSTLELGDSALYLCASSYGLHTDTQYFGPGTRLTVL.